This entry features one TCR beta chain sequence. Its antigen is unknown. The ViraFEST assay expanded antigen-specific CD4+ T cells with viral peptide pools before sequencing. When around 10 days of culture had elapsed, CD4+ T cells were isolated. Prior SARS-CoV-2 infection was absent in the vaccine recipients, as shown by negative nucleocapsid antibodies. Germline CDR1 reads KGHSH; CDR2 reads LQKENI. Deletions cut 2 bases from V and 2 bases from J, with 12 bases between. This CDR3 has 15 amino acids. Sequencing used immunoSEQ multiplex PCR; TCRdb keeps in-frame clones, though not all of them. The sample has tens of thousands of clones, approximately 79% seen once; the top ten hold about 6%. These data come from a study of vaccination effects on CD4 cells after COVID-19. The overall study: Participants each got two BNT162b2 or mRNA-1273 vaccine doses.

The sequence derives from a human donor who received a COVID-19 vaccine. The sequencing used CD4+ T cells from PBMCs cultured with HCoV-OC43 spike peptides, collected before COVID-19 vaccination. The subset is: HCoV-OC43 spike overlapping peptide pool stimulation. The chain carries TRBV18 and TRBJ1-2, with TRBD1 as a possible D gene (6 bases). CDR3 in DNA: TGTGCCAGCTCACCAGAGGGGGTGGCGAACTATGGCTACACCTTC. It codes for CASSPEGVANYGYTF.